These 21 T cell receptor beta chains were sequenced from one sample in a study of blood T cell repertoires in COVID-19. The table came from immunoSEQ multiplex PCR; TCRdb's copy has only in-frame clones and leaves some out. The sample yields approximately 110,000 clones, around 85% seen once. Sequencing used peripheral blood. These receptors originate from a man aged 50-60 years with acute or convalescent COVID-19.

This chain links TRBV4-1 with TRBJ1-6, with D possibly being TRBD1 (5 bases). CDR3 length: 22 residues. Deletions cut 0 bases from V and 3 bases from J, with 27 bases between. The germline gives CDR1 MGHRA, CDR2 YSYEKL. This CDR3 is CASSQDATFRATPRGYNSPLHF. DNA for the CDR3: TGCGCCAGCAGCCAAGACGCGACTTTCCGGGCGACCCCAAGGGGCTATAATTCACCCCTCCACTTT.

The CDR3 DNA sequence: TGTGCCAGTAGGGGACAGGGGACCGGGGAGCTGTTTTTT. Encoded protein: CASRGQGTGELFF. This rearrangement joins TRBV19 to TRBJ2-2; 10 bases are shared with TRBD1. The CDR3 runs to 13 residues. CDR1 and CDR2 from the germline V gene are LNHDA and SQIVND (reference sequence). V lost 6 bases and J lost 5; bases outside the gene matches: 0.

This chain links TRBV5-1 with TRBJ1-3, with TRBD1 matching over 7 bases. Germline lookup yields CDR1 SGHRS and CDR2 YFSETQ. The CDR3 contains 19 residues. V lost 2 bases to trimming and J lost 0 bases; unmatched junction nucleotides: 14. The CDR3 nucleotides read TGCGCCAGCAGCTTAACTTTTAGACAGGGCAAAAGCTCTGGAAACACCATATATTTT. Residues: CASSLTFRQGKSSGNTIYF.

The chain couples TRBV2 to TRBJ1-2; D is unclear. The germline gives CDR1 SNHLY, CDR2 FYNNEI. Trimming pared 7 bases from V and 1 base from J, leaving 10 bases between. The CDR3 spans 13 residues. The CDR3 nucleotides are TGTGCCAGCACCCTACAGAGTAACTATGGCTACACCTTC. Translated: CASTLQSNYGYTF.

This chain joins TRBV24-1 and TRBJ2-2, with 10 bases fitting TRBD2. Trimming cost V 2 bases and J 1 base; bases outside gene matches: 0. The CDR3 has 16 residues. The germline gives CDR1 KGHDR, CDR2 SFDVKD. The CDR3 here is CATSDSSGGNTGELFF. CDR3 nucleotides: TGTGCCACCAGTGATTCTAGCGGGGGGAACACCGGGGAGCTGTTTTTT.

CDR3 protein: CAISEQGGGADTQYF. The CDR3 nucleotides read TGTGCCATCAGTGAGCAAGGGGGCGGTGCAGATACGCAGTATTTT. The chain combines TRBV10-3 with TRBJ2-3; 7 bases are shared with TRBD1. V dropped 2 bases and J dropped 4; count of bases not matched to a gene: 6. This CDR3 is 15 amino acids long. Per germline, CDR1 ENHRY and CDR2 SYGVKD.

There are a few counts of this clone. The chain recombines TRBV7-9 with TRBJ2-5, with TRBD1 identical over 8 bases. This CDR3 comprises 15 residues. Germline assignment: CDR1 SEHNR and CDR2 FQNEAQ (reference sequence). V shed 2 bases and J 2 bases; nucleotides not matched to a gene: 4. The CDR3 sequence is CASSLRGQGQETQYF. The CDR3 coding sequence is TGTGCCAGCAGCTTACGAGGACAGGGACAAGAGACCCAGTACTTC.

The V gene is TRBV21-1, the J gene TRBJ2-2; the listed D gene, TRBD2, was not tested against the DNA. TRBV21-1 counts as a pseudogene. The CDR3 sequence is 13 residues long. DNA of the CDR3: TGTGCCAGAACAGGGAGGGACACCGGGGAGCTGTTTTTT. This gives the protein CARTGRDTGELFF.

The J gene is TRBJ2-1, the V gene TRBV4-1, with D possibly being TRBD1 (6 bases). The germline V gene has CDR1 MGHRA and CDR2 YSYEKL. V dropped 7 bases and J dropped 0 bases, with 16 bases sitting between them. CDR3 length equals 16 residues. CDR3 protein: CASTSGTKSSYNEQFF. The CDR3, as DNA: TGCGCCAGCACCTCCGGGACAAAAAGCTCCTACAATGAGCAGTTCTTC.

In this sample, this clone turned up once. The chain joins TRBV5-1 to TRBJ1-2; possible D gene TRBD1, 6 bases. V dropped 0 bases and J dropped 8 bases, with 20 bases sitting between them. The CDR3 length is 16 residues. The V gene's germline CDR1 is SGHRS and CDR2 YFSETQ. The CDR3 region is CASSLALTGGRVGYTF. The CDR3 region has the DNA TGCGCCAGCAGCTTGGCCTTAACGGGGGGCCGGGTAGGCTACACCTTC.

This chain connects TRBV10-2 to TRBJ1-6, with D tentatively TRBD1 (6 bases). The length of the CDR3 is 14 residues. The germline V gene has CDR1 WSHSY and CDR2 SAAADI. Trimming pared 4 bases from V and 7 bases from J, leaving 11 bases between. Written as DNA, the CDR3 is TGCGCCAGCAGTGGACAGGTCGACAATTCACCCCTCCACTTT. Amino acids: CASSGQVDNSPLHF.

The V and J genes are TRBV12-3 or TRBV12-4 and TRBJ1-6, with D possibly matching TRBD1 (6 bases). The V end lost 5 bases, the J end lost 9 bases, and 11 bases lay between the germline ends. This CDR3 comprises 13 residues. The CDR3 here is CASSRTVSSPLHF. The CDR3 DNA sequence: TGTGCCAGCAGTCGGACAGTAAGTTCACCCCTCCACTTT.

This sequence joins TRBV28 and TRBJ2-7; D not certain. In germline, CDR1 is MDHEN, CDR2 SYDVKM. CDR3 length equals 13 residues. V lost 11 bases to trimming and J lost 4 bases, with 18 bases between them. This CDR3 reads CASNSFRRYEQYV. DNA of the CDR3: TGTGCCTCGAACTCCTTTAGGCGGTACGAGCAGTACGTC.

V and J are TRBV4-1 and TRBJ1-1, with D unresolved. V shed 4 bases and J shed 4 bases, with 13 bases lying between them. The CDR3 runs 14 residues. In germline, CDR1 is MGHRA, CDR2 YSYEKL. The CDR3 loop reads CASSPVEGFTEAFF. In nucleotides, the CDR3 is TGCGCCAGCAGCCCAGTGGAGGGATTCACTGAAGCTTTCTTT.

The gene calls are TRBV29-1 and TRBJ1-2; 9 bases match TRBD1. The CDR3 totals 12 residues. The V gene's germline CDR1 is SQVTM and CDR2 ANQGSEA. J was trimmed by 7 bases and V by 6 bases; bases with no gene match: 6. The DNA of the CDR3 is TGCAGCGTAGGAGCGACAGGGGGTGGCTACACCTTC. Translating it yields CSVGATGGGYTF.

The J gene is TRBJ1-4, the V gene TRBV7-9, with D maybe TRBD1 (5 bases). Germline assignment: CDR1 SEHNR and CDR2 FQNEAQ (reference sequence). Trimming took off 2 bases at V and 7 bases at J, with 11 bases between the two ends. This CDR3 comprises 14 residues. As DNA, the CDR3 is TGTGCCAGCAGCTTATCTCAGGGCGGTGAAAAACTGTTTTTT. Protein sequence: CASSLSQGGEKLFF.

The J gene is TRBJ1-2, the V gene TRBV29-1; 7 nucleotides line up with TRBD1. CDR3 length: 12 residues. CDR1 is SQVTM, CDR2 ANQGSEA, per germline. V shed 6 bases, J shed 4 bases, and the junction held 5 bases outside the gene matches. DNA of the CDR3: TGCAGCGTGCACGACAGGGCCTATGGCTACACCTTC. Its protein product is CSVHDRAYGYTF.

V gene TRBV27 combines with J gene TRBJ2-2; 12 nucleotides agree with TRBD2. V lost 6 bases, J lost 3 bases, and 5 bases stayed unmatched. The CDR3 spans 16 residues. The V gene's germline CDR1 is MNHEY and CDR2 SMNVEV (reference sequence). The CDR3 DNA reads as TGTGCCAGCAGGGCTAGCGGGGGGGCATACACCGGGGAGCTGTTTTTT. Translating gives CASRASGGAYTGELFF.

The chain joins TRBV4-1 to TRBJ2-5; 8 positions match TRBD2. CDR1 and CDR2 (germline): MGHRA, YSYEKL. The length of the CDR3 is 16 residues. J gave up 5 bases and V 1 base, and 9 bases lay outside the gene matches. The CDR3 region has the DNA TGCGCCAGCAGCCAAGTGGCGGGGGGTGGGACGGAGACCCAGTACTTC. It codes for CASSQVAGGGTETQYF.

This clone was seen just once. The genes are TRBV21-1 and TRBJ1-5; TRBD1 is taken as the D call from the table, unchecked against the DNA. TRBV21-1 represents a pseudogene. The CDR3 contains 15 residues. CDR3 protein: CASSKAGAEQQPQHF. In DNA form, the CDR3 reads TGTGCCAGCAGCAAAGCTGGGGCAGAACAGCAGCCCCAGCATTTT.

The gene calls are TRBV6-4 and TRBJ1-2; tentatively, D is TRBD1 (6 bases). V lost 2 bases, J lost 8 bases, and 18 bases lay in between. Germline CDR1 is MRHNA and CDR2 is SNTAGT. The CDR3 length is 15 residues. As DNA, the CDR3 is TGTGCCAGCAGTGACCGTACAGGGTCCCTGGGAGGCTACACCTTC. This encodes CASSDRTGSLGGYTF.